This T cell receptor beta chain is from a study of Tregs in tolerant kidney transplant recipients. Study-level results: Findings come from small patient numbers and require larger validation. Nucleotide sequences could not be compared across some patients' samples due to primer changes.

Mixed chimerism was transient after nonmyeloablative marrow transplants from related graft donors. The method was immunoSEQ multiplex PCR; TCRdb's version includes in-frame clones alone and lacks a portion of them. The sample records roughly 64,000 clones, over 75% being singletons. As for this clone: The antigen remains unidentified.

The source was CD4+ T cells from blood (PBMCs), collected 6 months after the transplant. This clonotype originated in a human patient who received a combined kidney and bone marrow transplant. Part of the T cell pool may stem from the graft donor.

The CDR3 here is CASSQDRGGDNEQFF. The CDR3 DNA reads TGTGCCAGCAGCCAAGATCGGGGAGGGGACAATGAGCAGTTCTTC. The V gene is TRBV4-2, the J gene TRBJ2-1, with 7 positions matching TRBD2. Germline loops: CDR1 LGHNA, CDR2 YNFKEQ. This CDR3 region has 15 residues. V dropped 0 bases and J dropped 5; count of bases not matched to a gene: 4.